The 28 T cell receptor beta chains reported below all come from one sample, sequenced in a study of blood T cells in healthy people across ages. It was with a sample-barcoded 5' primer and a J-beta primer mix that a second PCR of about 6 to 12 cycles was run. TCRdb passed the 5' RACE reads through MiXCR, listing each CDR3 protein once. The profile covers around 990,000 distinct CDR3 sequences, with roughly a quarter appearing a single time and around 0.75% taken by the ten largest. The same specimen was also included in a second study, on T cells of mothers and their children.

The sequenced material came from blood. Receptor source: a girl aged 2-10 years in good health.

This clonotype was detected many times. The V call is TRBV28, the J call TRBJ2-7; TRBD1 matches 9 bases. The CDR3 is 14 amino acids. Germline CDR1 is MDHEN and CDR2 is SYDVKM. V was clipped by 6 bases and J by 3 bases; unmatched bases: 6. In DNA, the CDR3 is TGTGCCAGCAGCCCCGGGACAGGGAACTACGAGCAGTACTTC. This gives the protein CASSPGTGNYEQYF. Filled out from reference TRBV28 and TRBJ2-7, the complete variable domain reads DVKVTQSSRYLVKRTGEKVFLECVQDMDHENMFWYRQDPGLGLRLIYFSYDVKMKEKGDIPEGYSVSREKKERFSLILESASTNQTSMYLCASSPGTGNYEQYFGPGTRLTVT.

The chain combines TRBV7-2 with TRBJ2-7; 10 nucleotides line up with TRBD1. The germline CDR1 and CDR2 sequences are SGHTA and FQGNSA. Germline trimming cut 6 bases from V and 2 bases from J; bases unmatched to any gene: 7. CDR3 length: 15 residues. The CDR3 protein is CASSPRTGGPYEQYF. CDR3 in DNA: TGTGCCAGCAGTCCAAGGACAGGGGGACCCTACGAGCAGTACTTC.

The gene calls are TRBV7-9 and TRBJ2-7; D assignment may be TRBD1 or TRBD2 (6 bases each). In germline, CDR1 is SEHNR, CDR2 FQNEAQ (reference sequence). The CDR3 is 17 residues long. Trimming removed 5 bases from V and 2 bases from J, with 22 bases in between. DNA of the CDR3: TGTGCCAGCAGCCCTGGGGACTCGGGGACAAGAACCTACGAGCAGTACTTC. Translated: CASSPGDSGTRTYEQYF.

The V and J genes are TRBV6-5 and TRBJ2-7, with 9 bases matching TRBD1. J lost 4 bases, V lost 4 bases, and 11 bases had no gene match. Germline loops: CDR1 MNHEY, CDR2 SVGAGI. The CDR3 extends over 16 amino acids. This CDR3 is CASSSYTGGWTYEQYF. DNA for the CDR3: TGTGCCAGCAGTTCCTATACAGGGGGCTGGACTTACGAGCAGTACTTC.

The chain links TRBV2 to TRBJ2-5, with D perhaps being TRBD1 or TRBD2 (5 bases each). This CDR3 has 14 residues. V was trimmed by 1 base and J by 4 bases, leaving 10 bases between them. Per germline, CDR1 SNHLY and CDR2 FYNNEI. CDR3 nucleotide sequence: TGTGCCAGCAGTGAAGGTCGAGGGGCAGAGACCCAGTACTTC. Translated: CASSEGRGAETQYF. Full variable domain (rest looked up from reference TRBV2 and TRBJ2-5): EPEVTQTPSHQVTQMGQEVILRCVPISNHLYFYWYRQILGQKVEFLVSFYNNEISEKSEIFDDQFSVERPDGSNFTLKIRSTKLEDSAMYFCASSEGRGAETQYFGPGTRLLVL.

This clonotype was detected a few times. The chain recombines TRBV5-6 with TRBJ2-5; perhaps TRBD1 as D (5 bases). The assigned J gene may be wrong: the sequence end matches TRBJ2-7 better. Germline V gene lookup returns CDR1 SGHDT and CDR2 YYEEEE. The length of the CDR3 is 17 residues. CDR3 region: CASSLLPAADRAYEQYF. CDR3 DNA: TGTGCCAGCAGCTTGCTTCCCGCCGCAGACAGAGCCTACGAGCAGTACTTC.

This clonotype was recorded at least ten times. This chain connects TRBV11-2 to TRBJ2-5; perhaps D is TRBD1 or TRBD2 (7 bases each). The length of the CDR3 is 12 residues. Trimming stripped 6 bases from V and 7 bases from J, with 12 bases between. Germline lookup yields CDR1 SGHAT and CDR2 FQNNGV. The CDR3, as DNA: TGTGCCAGCAGTCAGGGGGGGGGGACCCAGTACTTC. It codes for CASSQGGGTQYF.

J is TRBJ2-1 and V is TRBV12-3 or TRBV12-4; tentative D call: TRBD2 (6 bases). With the DNA end fitting TRBJ2-7 better, the J assignment may be wrong. The CDR3 extends over 16 amino acids. CDR3 residues: CASSPRGLESNYEQYF. CDR3 nucleotides: TGTGCCAGCAGCCCTAGGGGACTTGAGTCTAACTACGAGCAGTACTTC.

This clonotype was found a few times. The CDR3 region is CASIHTGGGGTDTQYF. In nucleotides, the CDR3 is TGTGCCAGCATCCACACTGGGGGCGGAGGCACAGATACGCAGTATTTT. The rearrangement joins TRBV6-6 to TRBJ2-3; D is possibly TRBD1 (6 bases). Germline loops: CDR1 MNHNY, CDR2 SVGAGI (reference sequence). The CDR3 spans 16 residues. Deletions cut 7 bases from V and 1 base from J, with 18 bases between.

This clonotype was observed a few times. The chain recombines TRBV11-2 with TRBJ2-7; D remains ambiguous. In germline, CDR1 is SGHAT, CDR2 FQNNGV. The ends were cut back, 5 bases at V and 6 bases at J, with 8 bases in the middle. The CDR3 has 11 amino acids. The CDR3 protein is CASSHLGEQYF. DNA for the CDR3: TGTGCCAGCAGCCACTTAGGCGAGCAGTACTTC.

This rearrangement joins TRBV10-3 to TRBJ2-1; 7 nucleotides align to TRBD2. The CDR3 is 15 amino acids. Per the germline V gene, CDR1 is ENHRY and CDR2 is SYGVKD. With 6 bases clipped from V and 6 bases from J, the junction kept 11 bases outside the gene matches. CDR3 sequence (DNA): TGTGCCATCAGGGCGGGAGAGGGTATTTTCAATGAGCAGTTCTTC. Residues: CAIRAGEGIFNEQFF.

The chain carries TRBV7-9 and TRBJ1-3; D is ambiguous. Per the germline V gene, CDR1 is SEHNR and CDR2 is FQNEAQ (reference sequence). CDR3 length: 18 residues. Trimming removed 9 bases from V and 0 bases from J, with 24 bases in between. The CDR3 DNA reads as TGTGCCAGTAGCCTTGCGACGTGGACGGACCACTCTGGAAACACCATATATTTT. This gives the protein CASSLATWTDHSGNTIYF.

This clonotype was counted a few times. The V call is TRBV11-1, the J call TRBJ2-7; D may be TRBD2 (5 bases). Germline CDR1 is SGHAT and CDR2 is FQDESV (reference sequence). The CDR3 consists of 15 residues. V lost 1 base to trimming and J lost 2 bases, with 12 bases between them. The chain's CDR3 is CASSLDRPGTYEQYF. CDR3 in DNA: TGTGCCAGCAGCTTAGACCGGCCGGGAACCTACGAGCAGTACTTC.

The table lists this clonotype with a few counts. CDR3 loop: CASSQDWTSTDEQFF. The CDR3 bases are TGTGCCAGCAGCCAAGACTGGACTAGTACGGATGAGCAGTTCTTC. V gene TRBV14 combines with J gene TRBJ2-5; 7 bases are shared with TRBD2. TRBJ2-1 matches the DNA end more closely, so the J call is doubtful. The CDR3 length is 15 residues. Germline V gene lookup returns CDR1 SGHDN and CDR2 FVKESK.

V and J are TRBV28 and TRBJ1-1; D is undetermined. Germline V gene data show CDR1 as MDHEN and CDR2 as SYDVKM. The CDR3 contains 12 residues. The V end was cut by 8 bases, the J end by 5 bases, with 12 bases between. The CDR3: CASRVVQTEAFF. As DNA, the CDR3 is TGTGCCAGCCGAGTCGTGCAGACTGAAGCTTTCTTT. The variable domain in full, completed from reference TRBV28 and TRBJ1-1, reads DVKVTQSSRYLVKRTGEKVFLECVQDMDHENMFWYRQDPGLGLRLIYFSYDVKMKEKGDIPEGYSVSREKKERFSLILESASTNQTSMYLCASRVVQTEAFFGQGTRLTVV.

This clonotype appeared a few times. V and J are TRBV4-3 and TRBJ1-2; D is ambiguous. Trimming stripped 2 bases from V and 7 bases from J, with 14 bases between. Germline assignment: CDR1 LGHNA and CDR2 YSLEER. The CDR3 is 14 amino acids. This CDR3 reads CASSQIKVTSGYTF. As DNA, the CDR3 is TGCGCCAGCAGCCAAATTAAGGTCACCTCTGGCTACACCTTC.

This clonotype was found a few times. The V call is TRBV7-9, the J call TRBJ2-5; D is uncertain. V lost 5 bases and J 7 bases, leaving 17 bases between the germline ends. The CDR3 spans 14 residues. Germline V gene data show CDR1 as SEHNR and CDR2 as FQNEAQ (reference sequence). The CDR3 sequence: CASSPAWDARTQYF. In nucleotides, the CDR3 is TGTGCCAGCAGCCCCGCGTGGGATGCGCGGACCCAGTACTTC.

This chain uses TRBV20-1 with TRBJ2-5, with a tentative D call TRBD1 (6 bases). Near its end, the DNA agrees better with TRBJ2-7, so the J call may be wrong. Germline-derived CDR1 and CDR2 are DFQATT and SNEGSKA (reference sequence). This CDR3 is built from 15 residues. The CDR3 is CSARGSRDIDYEQYF. CDR3 nucleotide sequence: TGCAGTGCTAGAGGCAGCCGGGACATTGACTACGAGCAGTACTTC.

The chain uses TRBV5-6 and TRBJ2-5; D perhaps matches TRBD2 (5 bases). This CDR3 is built from 14 residues. Germline-derived CDR1 and CDR2 are SGHDT and YYEEEE. Trimming stripped 0 bases from V and 5 bases from J, with 11 bases between. CDR3 amino acids: CASSLGAAGETQYF. As DNA, the CDR3 is TGTGCCAGCAGCTTGGGGGCCGCGGGTGAGACCCAGTACTTC.

This clonotype was observed a few times. DNA of the CDR3: TGTGCCAGCAGCGATGATGACAGGGCCTACGAGCAGTACTTC. This codes for CASSDDDRAYEQYF. V usage is TRBV7-6 and J usage is TRBJ2-7; 7 positions agree with TRBD1. V shed 5 bases, J shed 2 bases, and the junction held 6 bases outside the gene matches. This CDR3 has 14 amino acids. The germline V gene has CDR1 SGHVS and CDR2 FNYEAQ.

CDR3: CASSLSGIQYF. CDR3 sequence (DNA): TGTGCCAGCAGTTTATCAGGGATTCAGTACTTC. The rearrangement joins TRBV27 to TRBJ2-4; unclear D gene. Trimming removed 0 bases from V and 10 bases from J, with 4 bases in between. The CDR3 consists of 11 residues. Germline loops: CDR1 MNHEY, CDR2 SMNVEV (reference sequence).

This clonotype turned up a few times. V gene TRBV14 combines with J gene TRBJ2-7, with 7 bases lining up with TRBD1. The V segment lost 5 bases and the J segment 7 bases; nucleotides outside the gene matches: 14. Germline values: CDR1 SGHDN, CDR2 FVKESK. The CDR3 loop spans 15 amino acids. CDR3 loop: CASSSRYKGGREQYF. CDR3 nucleotides: TGTGCCAGCAGCTCACGCTATAAAGGGGGCCGAGAGCAGTACTTC.

This sequence joins TRBV29-1 and TRBJ1-1; a weak D match, TRBD1 (5 bases). The germline V gene encodes CDR1 SQVTM and CDR2 ANQGSEA. This CDR3 is 12 amino acids long. V lost 6 bases and J lost 1, with 9 bases in between. The CDR3 nucleotides are TGCAGCGTCTCGACAGCGAACACTGAAGCTTTCTTT. This translates into CSVSTANTEAFF.

J is TRBJ2-4 and V is TRBV5-1; TRBD1 matches at 8 bases. V was clipped by 0 bases and J by 8 bases; unmatched bases: 7. Germline V gene data show CDR1 as SGHRS and CDR2 as YFSETQ. This CDR3 has 15 residues. The CDR3 here is CASSLEGQGLDIQYF. CDR3 nucleotide sequence: TGCGCCAGCAGCTTGGAAGGACAGGGTTTAGACATTCAGTACTTC.

This clonotype has a count of ten or more. The V call is TRBV12-3 or TRBV12-4, the J call TRBJ2-5; D is uncertain. V was pared by 2 bases and J by 1 base, with 11 bases between. The CDR3 sequence is 15 residues long. The CDR3 region has the DNA TGTGCCAGCAGTTTAAGCTACAGAGCCCAAGAGACCCAGTACTTC. Its translation is CASSLSYRAQETQYF.

V gene TRBV5-1 combines with J gene TRBJ2-3; the D call may be TRBD1 or TRBD2 (5 bases each). With 1 base removed from V and 2 bases from J, the gap between germline ends came to 11 bases. The CDR3 covers 15 residues. The germline CDR1 and CDR2 sequences are SGHRS and YFSETQ. The CDR3 nucleotides read TGCGCCAGCAGCTTGTCGAGGGGTCACACAGATACGCAGTATTTT. Amino acid sequence: CASSLSRGHTDTQYF.

On this clonotype: A much larger clone is a single base away; this may be a read error. The gene calls are TRBV7-7 and TRBJ2-7; tentative D call: TRBD2 (6 bases). The CDR3 loop spans 13 amino acids. Germline CDR1 is SSHAT and CDR2 is FNYEAQ (reference sequence). The CDR3 here is CASSAGGGDEQCF. The CDR3, as DNA: TGTGCTAGCAGCGCCGGGGGTGGTGACGAGCAGTGCTTC.

The chain joins TRBV14 to TRBJ2-1; D ambiguous. Between the trimmed V and J ends, which lost 5 bases and 8 bases, there was a span of 10 bases. The CDR3 runs 12 residues. CDR1 is SGHDN, CDR2 FVKESK, per germline. In DNA, the CDR3 is TGTGCCAGCAGCTCCCATGGGGATGAGCAGTTCTTC. Residues: CASSSHGDEQFF.